The source of this TCR beta chain is a study of persistence of HIV-infected CD4 T cells. About this clone itself: The antigen is undetermined.

Overlapping HIV-1 Gag 15-mer peptides at roughly 1 ug per peptide per mL were used. Responding CD4+ T cells were sorted by upregulation of both CD40 ligand and CD69. The germline gives CDR1 SGHAT, CDR2 FQNNGV. Trimming took 2 bases from V and 0 from J, leaving 14 bases between them. The CDR3 loop spans 17 amino acids. The libraries were made with immunoSEQ version 4 in survey mode. Libraries were prepared by immunoSEQ multiplex PCR; TCRdb keeps only in-frame clonotypes and omits some of them. Found here are about 27,000 clones, about 74% of them singletons; the top ten hold approximately 1.7%. This TCR was sampled from an adult man with HIV who was CMV-seropositive. The specimen comprised CD4+ T cells sorted from PBMCs after roughly 18-hour stimulation, sampled from a patient who received antiretroviral therapy. V usage is TRBV11-2 and J usage is TRBJ1-3, with D unclear. The CDR3 bases are TGTGCCAGCAGCTTAATCCCCACAGCATACTCTGGAAACACCATATATTTT. Amino acids: CASSLIPTAYSGNTIYF.